This T cell receptor beta chain was sequenced for a study of cytomegalovirus exposure and HLA in healthy donors. The CDR3 covers 12 residues. The germline V gene has CDR1 WSHSY and CDR2 SAAADI. J gave up 5 bases and V 10 bases, and 5 bases lay outside the gene matches. Clones were sequenced by immunoSEQ multiplex PCR, and TCRdb holds only the in-frame ones, with some missing. The repertoire holds 70,000 to 80,000 clones, over 85% seen once, with approximately 2.1% in the top ten. The genes are TRBV10-2 and TRBJ2-5; 9 bases line up with TRBD1. The clonotype was recovered from a woman between 18 and 29 years old in good health and CMV-seronegative. Source material: PBMCs. The CDR3 DNA is TGCGCCACACAGGGGGCTTGGGAGACCCAGTACTTC. Translating gives CATQGAWETQYF.